These T cell receptor beta chains were read from a single sample in a study of shared clonotypes between healthy human individuals. Method: immunoSEQ multiplex PCR; TCRdb's copy keeps in-frame clones and lacks some. The profile shows some 1.5 million clones, 95% to 99% of them singletons. The specimen was naive CD4+ T cells sorted from blood. The receptors were sampled from a man in his thirties or forties in good health. The CDR3 runs from the conserved cysteine through the conserved F or W. Fields, in order: clone size, V gene, J gene, D gene, CDR3 DNA, CDR3 protein. A D gene is named only where the DNA matches it firmly. Rows may omit the clone size; those that give it use once, few, many or a size class.

clone size: NA; V gene: TRBV7-2; J gene: TRBJ2-3; D gene: TRBD1; CDR3 DNA: TGTGCCAGCAGCTCTGTGAAGGGACAGCACACAGATACGCAGTATTTT; CDR3 protein: CASSSVKGQHTDTQYF
clone size: once; V gene: TRBV2; J gene: TRBJ1-2; D gene: NA; CDR3 DNA: TGTGCCAGCAGGGGGGTTAAACAGGGTATCCGGCTCTATGGCTACACCTTC; CDR3 protein: CASRGVKQGIRLYGYTF
clone size: NA; V gene: TRBV2; J gene: TRBJ2-3; D gene: NA; CDR3 DNA: TGTGCCAGCAGGGATAGCGGTTCCCTGGTTTGGCAGTATTTT; CDR3 protein: CASRDSGSLVWQYF
clone size: NA; V gene: TRBV5-5; J gene: TRBJ1-5; D gene: NA; CDR3 DNA: TGTGCCAGCAGCCCCGACCCGCAGTCATCCAATCAGCCCCAGCATTTT; CDR3 protein: CASSPDPQSSNQPQHF
clone size: NA; V gene: TRBV28; J gene: TRBJ1-2; D gene: NA; CDR3 DNA: TGTGCCAGCAGCCGTCCGGCGGGTGGGGGCTACACCTTC; CDR3 protein: CASSRPAGGGYTF
clone size: NA; V gene: TRBV6-5; J gene: TRBJ2-1; D gene: NA; CDR3 DNA: TGTGCCAGCAGTTACTGGTTAGCGCAACGCAATGAGCAGTTCTTC; CDR3 protein: CASSYWLAQRNEQFF
clone size: NA; V gene: TRBV2; J gene: TRBJ1-1; D gene: TRBD1; CDR3 DNA: TGTGCCAGCAGGGACAGGGGGCCAAACACTGAAGCTTTCTTT; CDR3 protein: CASRDRGPNTEAFF
clone size: NA; V gene: TRBV28; J gene: TRBJ1-1; D gene: NA; CDR3 DNA: TGTGCCAGCAGTTCGGGTCCCCAGGGAGAGACTGAAGCTTTCTTT; CDR3 protein: CASSSGPQGETEAFF
clone size: NA; V gene: TRBV10-3; J gene: TRBJ1-3; D gene: TRBD1; CDR3 DNA: TGTGCCATCAGTAGAGGACAGGACTCTGGAAACACCATATATTTT; CDR3 protein: CAISRGQDSGNTIYF
clone size: NA; V gene: TRBV7-6; J gene: TRBJ2-2; D gene: NA; CDR3 DNA: TGTGCCAGCAGCTTGGGGAGCGCGAACACCGGGGAGCTGTTTTTT; CDR3 protein: CASSLGSANTGELFF
clone size: NA; V gene: TRBV7-2; J gene: TRBJ2-7; D gene: NA; CDR3 DNA: TGTGCCAGCAGCTCCCACCGGGACCGAATTATCTACGAGCAGTACTTC; CDR3 protein: CASSSHRDRIIYEQYF
clone size: NA; V gene: TRBV7-3; J gene: TRBJ2-1; D gene: TRBD2; CDR3 DNA: TGTGCCAGCAGCCAAAGCGGGAGTGCCAATGAGCAGTTCTTC; CDR3 protein: CASSQSGSANEQFF
clone size: NA; V gene: TRBV28; J gene: TRBJ2-7; D gene: NA; CDR3 DNA: TGTGCCAGCAGTGGATTCCTGAGGAACTACGAGCAGTACTTC; CDR3 protein: CASSGFLRNYEQYF
clone size: NA; V gene: TRBV19; J gene: TRBJ1-5; D gene: NA; CDR3 DNA: TGTGCCAGTAGTACAGGGGTTGCTCAGCCCCAGCATTTT; CDR3 protein: CASSTGVAQPQHF
clone size: NA; V gene: TRBV5-4; J gene: TRBJ1-5; D gene: NA; CDR3 DNA: TGTGCCAGCAGCTTTTATCCTAGCAATCAGCCCCAGCATTTT; CDR3 protein: CASSFYPSNQPQHF
clone size: few; V gene: TRBV4-3; J gene: TRBJ1-2; D gene: NA; CDR3 DNA: TGCGCCAGCAGCCAAGAGGGGCGGGGATATGGCTACACCTTC; CDR3 protein: CASSQEGRGYGYTF
clone size: NA; V gene: TRBV7-9; J gene: TRBJ2-3; D gene: TRBD2; CDR3 DNA: TGTGCCAGCAGCACTCATCACGGGACTAGCGAAGGATATACGCAGTATTTT; CDR3 protein: CASSTHHGTSEGYTQYF
clone size: NA; V gene: TRBV7-2; J gene: TRBJ2-5; D gene: NA; CDR3 DNA: TGTGCCAGCAGCCCCCGCTCTGAGACCCAGTACTTC; CDR3 protein: CASSPRSETQYF
clone size: NA; V gene: TRBV15; J gene: TRBJ2-1; D gene: TRBD2; CDR3 DNA: TGTGCCACCAGCAGGCGAGGTGGCAGGCTTACTAGCGGGAATCCCCATGAGCAGTTCTTC; CDR3 protein: CATSRRGGRLTSGNPHEQFF
clone size: NA; V gene: TRBV2; J gene: TRBJ2-2; D gene: NA; CDR3 DNA: TGTGCCAGCAATCTGGACACCGGGGAGCTGTTTTTT; CDR3 protein: CASNLDTGELFF
clone size: NA; V gene: TRBV9; J gene: TRBJ1-2; D gene: NA; CDR3 DNA: TGTGCCAGCAGCTCCCCAGCCGTCTATGGCTACACCTTC; CDR3 protein: CASSSPAVYGYTF
clone size: NA; V gene: TRBV5-1; J gene: TRBJ1-4; D gene: NA; CDR3 DNA: TGCGCCAGCAGCTTGGATGGGACGGTAACTGAAAAACTGTTTTTT; CDR3 protein: CASSLDGTVTEKLFF
clone size: once; V gene: TRBV6-5; J gene: TRBJ2-5; D gene: NA; CDR3 DNA: TGTGCCAGCAGTTACGGCAGGGAAGAGACCCAGTACTTC; CDR3 protein: CASSYGREETQYF
clone size: NA; V gene: TRBV15; J gene: TRBJ2-2; D gene: TRBD2; CDR3 DNA: TGTGCCACCAGCGGGAGGGCCGTCACCGGGGAGCTGTTTTTT; CDR3 protein: CATSGRAVTGELFF
clone size: once; V gene: TRBV28; J gene: TRBJ2-7; D gene: NA; CDR3 DNA: TGTGCCAGCCTGGGGGTCAGGTTGGACGAGCAGTACTTC; CDR3 protein: CASLGVRLDEQYF
clone size: NA; V gene: TRBV5-1; J gene: TRBJ1-2; D gene: TRBD1; CDR3 DNA: TGCGCCAGCAGTCAGTCCCGGGACAGAATAGCTAACTATGGCTACACCTTC; CDR3 protein: CASSQSRDRIANYGYTF
clone size: NA; V gene: TRBV10-3; J gene: TRBJ2-2; D gene: NA; CDR3 DNA: TGTGCCATCAGTGCTGAGGGCGTGAACACCGGGGAGCTGTTTTTT; CDR3 protein: CAISAEGVNTGELFF
clone size: NA; V gene: TRBV5-6; J gene: TRBJ2-2; D gene: NA; CDR3 DNA: TGTGCCAGCAGCGACGTTGGGACGATACTCACCGGGGAGCTGTTTTTT; CDR3 protein: CASSDVGTILTGELFF
clone size: NA; V gene: TRBV4-2; J gene: TRBJ2-2; D gene: NA; CDR3 DNA: TGTGCCAGCAGCCAGGGTCACACAGGGACCGGGGAGCTGTTTTTT; CDR3 protein: CASSQGHTGTGELFF
clone size: NA; V gene: TRBV16; J gene: TRBJ2-4; D gene: NA; CDR3 DNA: TGTGCCAGCAGCCAATTGGGGGTCCAAAACATTCAGTACTTC; CDR3 protein: CASSQLGVQNIQYF
clone size: NA; V gene: TRBV6-5; J gene: TRBJ1-2; D gene: TRBD1; CDR3 DNA: TGTGCCAGCAGTCCCGGGACAGGTGCCCTCTATGGCTACACCTTC; CDR3 protein: CASSPGTGALYGYTF
clone size: once; V gene: TRBV5-1; J gene: TRBJ1-4; D gene: NA; CDR3 DNA: TGCGCCAGCAGCTTGGGATCCGATGAAAAACTGTTTTTT; CDR3 protein: CASSLGSDEKLFF
clone size: NA; V gene: TRBV7-2; J gene: TRBJ1-1; D gene: NA; CDR3 DNA: TGTGCCAGCACCCGGGGGGGCAGTACGGTAGCTTTCTTT; CDR3 protein: CASTRGGSTVAFF
clone size: NA; V gene: TRBV6-1; J gene: TRBJ2-7; D gene: NA; CDR3 DNA: TGTGCCAGCGGAAGGGCTAGCGTGAACTACGAGCAGTACTTC; CDR3 protein: CASGRASVNYEQYF
clone size: NA; V gene: TRBV10-3; J gene: TRBJ2-3; D gene: TRBD1; CDR3 DNA: TGTGCCATCAGCGATACAGCCGGGACAGCAGATACGCAGTATTTT; CDR3 protein: CAISDTAGTADTQYF
clone size: NA; V gene: TRBV6-5; J gene: TRBJ1-5; D gene: NA; CDR3 DNA: TGTGCCACCCGCTTGGGGGGCCCTGGCAATCAGCCCCAGCATTTT; CDR3 protein: CATRLGGPGNQPQHF
clone size: NA; V gene: TRBV5-5; J gene: TRBJ2-1; D gene: NA; CDR3 DNA: TGTGCCAGCAGCAAAGTCAATGAGCAGTTCTTC; CDR3 protein: CASSKVNEQFF
clone size: NA; V gene: TRBV5-1; J gene: TRBJ2-2; D gene: TRBD1; CDR3 DNA: TGCGCCAGCAGTCGACAGGGGGACACCGGGGAGCTGTTTTTT; CDR3 protein: CASSRQGDTGELFF
clone size: NA; V gene: TRBV28; J gene: TRBJ2-5; D gene: TRBD1; CDR3 DNA: TGTGCCAGCAGTCTCCCCACAGGGGGCGAAGAGACCCAGTACTTC; CDR3 protein: CASSLPTGGEETQYF
clone size: NA; V gene: TRBV7-9; J gene: TRBJ2-3; D gene: NA; CDR3 DNA: TGTGCCAGCAGCTTAGGCTCTAGTGGGACAGATACGCAGTATTTT; CDR3 protein: CASSLGSSGTDTQYF
clone size: NA; V gene: TRBV2; J gene: TRBJ1-4; D gene: NA; CDR3 DNA: TGTGCCAGCGGGCAGGGAGGGGGAAAACTGTTTTTT; CDR3 protein: CASGQGGGKLFF
clone size: NA; V gene: TRBV2; J gene: TRBJ2-7; D gene: TRBD2; CDR3 DNA: TGTGCCAGCAGTGCTGGTAGCGGGAGCACCTCCTACGAGCAGTACTTC; CDR3 protein: CASSAGSGSTSYEQYF
clone size: NA; V gene: TRBV10-3; J gene: TRBJ2-3; D gene: TRBD2; CDR3 DNA: TGTGCCATCAGTGAGTCCCCCGTTGCGGGAGGGCCGGATACGCAGTATTTT; CDR3 protein: CAISESPVAGGPDTQYF
clone size: NA; V gene: TRBV2; J gene: TRBJ2-2; D gene: TRBD1; CDR3 DNA: TGTGCCAGCCGACAGGGAGACGTCGGGGAGCTGTTTTTT; CDR3 protein: CASRQGDVGELFF
clone size: NA; V gene: TRBV27; J gene: TRBJ1-1; D gene: TRBD1; CDR3 DNA: TGTGCCAGCAGTTTCGGGAGACAGGGTATTACTGAAGCTTTCTTT; CDR3 protein: CASSFGRQGITEAFF
clone size: NA; V gene: TRBV7-2; J gene: TRBJ2-5; D gene: NA; CDR3 DNA: TGTGCCAGCAGCTTACCAGGTGCAGAGACCCAGTACTTC; CDR3 protein: CASSLPGAETQYF
clone size: NA; V gene: TRBV6-1; J gene: TRBJ2-2; D gene: NA; CDR3 DNA: TGTGCCAGCAGCGCGACAGGACCCGGGGAGCTGTTTTTT; CDR3 protein: CASSATGPGELFF
clone size: NA; V gene: TRBV18; J gene: TRBJ2-5; D gene: NA; CDR3 DNA: TGTGCCAGCTCACCAGTGACAGGTTCGGTAGAGACCCAGTACTTC; CDR3 protein: CASSPVTGSVETQYF
clone size: NA; V gene: TRBV5-6; J gene: TRBJ2-1; D gene: NA; CDR3 DNA: TGTGCCAGCAGCGGCGAAACTCACTACAATGAGCAGTTCTTC; CDR3 protein: CASSGETHYNEQFF